Listed below are T cell receptor beta chains from one sample, sequenced in a study of blood T cell repertoires in COVID-19. TCRdb's table, derived via immunoSEQ multiplex PCR, lists solely in-frame clones and lacks some. The table records 240,000 or so clones, about four fifths of them present only once. Source material: peripheral blood. The receptor source for this set is a man younger than 40 who had recovered from COVID-19. Each CDR3 is given with its conserved first and last residue. D genes are given only for firm matches. Not all rows give a size; the values are once, few, many and, for expanded clones, a class.

TRBJ2-2 TRBV5-1 TRBD2 . CASSLSGGYTGELFF TGCGCCAGCAGCTTGAGCGGGGGTTACACCGGGGAGCTGTTTTTT
TRBJ2-1 TRBV5-8 . . CASSPGSRGYNEQFF TGTGCCAGCAGCCCCGGGTCCAGGGGTTACAATGAGCAGTTCTTC
TRBJ2-7 TRBV5-1 . . CASSFGDSYEQYF TGCGCCAGCAGCTTCGGAGACTCCTACGAGCAGTACTTC
TRBJ1-6 TRBV2 TRBD1 . CASSFNQGGGSPLHF TGTGCCAGCAGCTTTAATCAGGGGGGAGGTTCACCCCTCCACTTT
TRBJ1-5 TRBV15 . . CATSREQDNQPQHF TGTGCCACCAGCAGAGAACAGGACAATCAGCCCCAGCATTTT
TRBJ2-7 TRBV19 . . CASSIGGRYEQYF TGTGCCAGTAGTATCGGGGGACGATACGAGCAGTACTTC
TRBJ2-1 TRBV11-2 TRBD2 . CASSLGGTSGGAETEQFF TGTGCCAGCAGCTTAGGTGGGACTAGCGGGGGGGCCGAAACTGAGCAGTTCTTC
TRBJ2-3 TRBV5-4 TRBD1 . CASSPNAGTGTDTQYF TGTGCCAGCAGCCCGAACGCCGGGACAGGCACAGATACGCAGTATTTT
TRBJ1-6 TRBV27 . few CASSFLSDSPLHF TGTGCCAGCAGTTTCCTATCCGATTCACCCCTCCACTTT
TRBJ1-3 TRBV4-1 TRBD1 . CASSPTGSSGNTIYF TGCGCCAGCAGCCCGACAGGGAGCTCTGGAAACACCATATATTTT
TRBJ1-5 TRBV28 . . CASSFTIMGDQPQHF TGTGCCAGCAGTTTTACTATAATGGGAGATCAGCCCCAGCATTTT
TRBJ2-3 TRBV19 . . CASSGAQTDTQYF TGTGCCAGTAGTGGGGCGCAAACAGATACGCAGTATTTT
TRBJ1-6 TRBV4-1 . . CASSQDRGSPLHF TGCGCCAGCAGCCAAGATCGGGGTTCACCCCTCCACTTT
TRBJ1-1 TRBV18 TRBD1 few CASSREQGGSTEAFF TGTGCCAGCTCACGGGAACAGGGGGGCTCCACTGAAGCTTTCTTT
TRBJ2-1 TRBV10-1 TRBD1 . CASSYDRDRGLNEQFF TGCGCCAGCAGCTACGACCGGGACAGGGGATTAAATGAGCAGTTCTTC
TRBJ2-2 TRBV4-2 . once CASSKAFSGTGELFF TGTGCCAGCAGCAAAGCATTCTCCGGCACCGGGGAGCTGTTTTTT
TRBJ2-3 TRBV28 . . CAGGRGTDTQYF TGTGCCGGGGGGAGAGGCACAGATACGCAGTATTTT
TRBJ1-5 TRBV10-2 TRBD1 . CASSRDRLGNQPQHF TGCGCCAGCAGTCGGGACAGACTGGGCAATCAGCCCCAGCATTTT
TRBJ1-1 TRBV5-1 . few CASSSAGDGTEAFF TGCGCCAGCAGCTCGGCAGGGGATGGCACTGAAGCTTTCTTT
TRBJ2-5 TRBV19 TRBD2 . CASSQDTGGRTQYF TGTGCCAGTAGTCAAGACACGGGGGGTAGGACCCAGTACTTC
TRBJ2-5 TRBV11-2 . . CASSFSRQETQYF TGTGCCAGCAGCTTTAGTAGACAAGAGACCCAGTACTTC
TRBJ2-5 TRBV24-1 TRBD2 . CATSPLAGGLETQYF TGTGCCACCAGTCCGTTAGCGGGGGGGTTAGAGACCCAGTACTTC
TRBJ1-1 TRBV5-8 . few CASSLAGGPTEAFF TGTGCCAGCAGCTTGGCCGGGGGGCCCACTGAAGCTTTCTTT
TRBJ2-3 TRBV14 TRBD1 . CASRKGGTGTKWDTQYF TGTGCCAGCAGAAAAGGCGGGACAGGCACTAAGTGGGATACGCAGTATTTT
TRBJ1-1 TRBV5-1 . . CASSSRTANTEAFF TGCGCCAGCAGCTCCAGGACAGCGAACACTGAAGCTTTCTTT
TRBJ2-6 TRBV5-6 . few CASSLVSEFAGANVLTF TGTGCCAGCAGCTTGGTATCCGAGTTCGCTGGGGCCAACGTCCTGACTTTC
TRBJ2-7 TRBV29-1 . . CSVASGTYEQYF TGCAGCGTTGCCTCTGGCACATACGAGCAGTACTTC
TRBJ2-1 TRBV7-2 TRBD2 . CASSSSTLAAKYNEQFF TGTGCCAGCAGCTCCTCAACTCTAGCGGCGAAATACAATGAGCAGTTCTTC
TRBJ2-7 TRBV4-1 . . CASSQATGTYEQYF TGCGCCAGCAGCCAGGCTACAGGGACCTACGAGCAGTACTTC
TRBJ1-6 TRBV18 TRBD1 . CASTHNRGVDSPLHF TGTGCCAGCACTCACAACAGGGGAGTCGATTCACCCCTCCACTTT
TRBJ1-4 TRBV21-1 . . CASSARDEGRNDEKLFF TGTGCCAGCAGCGCACGGGACGAAGGGAGGAACGATGAAAAACTGTTTTTT
TRBJ1-1 TRBV5-4 . . CASSGTPNTEAFF TGTGCCAGCAGTGGGACACCGAACACTGAAGCTTTCTTT
TRBJ2-6 TRBV5-1 . . CASSVGEWELSGANVLTF TGCGCCAGCAGCGTCGGGGAATGGGAGCTCTCTGGGGCCAACGTCCTGACTTTC
TRBJ1-2 TRBV7-9 . . CASSELQVHGYTF TGTGCCAGCAGCGAACTACAGGTGCATGGCTACACCTTC
TRBJ1-2 TRBV5-5 . . CASSAQGYGYTF TGTGCCAGCAGCGCTCAGGGTTACGGCTACACCTTC
TRBJ2-5 TRBV3-1/TRBV3-2 TRBD2 . CASSPAGGQETQYF TGTGCCAGCAGCCCTGCCGGGGGGCAAGAGACCCAGTACTTC
TRBJ2-2 TRBV7-9 TRBD1 medium-sized CASSNTGANTGELFF TGTGCCAGCAGTAACACAGGGGCGAACACCGGGGAGCTGTTTTTT
TRBJ1-2 TRBV11-2 TRBD1 . CASSLGDRDNYGYTF TGTGCCAGCAGCCTAGGGGACAGGGATAACTATGGCTACACCTTC
TRBJ2-3 TRBV9 TRBD2 . CASSYSGGATDTQYF TGTGCCAGCAGCTATAGCGGGGGGGCCACAGATACGCAGTATTTT
TRBJ1-1 TRBV3-1/TRBV3-2 . . CASSQGWGVNTEAFF TGTGCCAGCAGCCAAGGGTGGGGGGTGAACACTGAAGCTTTCTTT
TRBJ1-1 TRBV10-1 . . CAGSQTGQNTEAFF TGCGCCGGCTCCCAAACAGGGCAGAACACTGAAGCTTTCTTT
TRBJ2-5 TRBV7-2 . . CASKRNSVQETQYF TGTGCCAGCAAAAGAAATAGCGTCCAAGAGACCCAGTACTTC
TRBJ2-2 TRBV14 . many CASSPTRGGELFF TGTGCCAGCAGCCCGACTCGGGGCGGGGAGCTGTTTTTT
TRBJ1-3 TRBV3-1/TRBV3-2 . few CASSRSGENGNTIYF TGTGCCAGCAGCAGATCAGGGGAGAATGGAAACACCATATATTTT